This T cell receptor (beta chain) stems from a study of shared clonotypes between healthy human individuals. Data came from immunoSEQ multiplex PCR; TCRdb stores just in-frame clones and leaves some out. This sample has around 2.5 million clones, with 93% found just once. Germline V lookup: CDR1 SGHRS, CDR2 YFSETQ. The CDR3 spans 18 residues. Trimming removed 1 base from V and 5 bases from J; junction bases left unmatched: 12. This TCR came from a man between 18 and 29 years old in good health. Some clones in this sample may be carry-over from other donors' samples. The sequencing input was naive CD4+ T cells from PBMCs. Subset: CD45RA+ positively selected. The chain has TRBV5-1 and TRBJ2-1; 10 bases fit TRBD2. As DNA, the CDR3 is TGCGCCAGCAGCTTGACGGCTAGCGGGAGTTCGGCTAACAATGAGCAGTTCTTC. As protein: CASSLTASGSSANNEQFF.